The text below deals with one T cell receptor beta chain. These data originate in a study of shared clonotypes between healthy human individuals. The CDR3 loop spans 16 amino acids. Trimming removed 3 bases from V and 0 bases from J, with 13 bases in between. Looked up from germline, CDR1 is SNHLY and CDR2 is FYNNEI. TCRdb keeps only in-frame clones here, not all; method: immunoSEQ multiplex PCR. This repertoire shows 950,000 to 1,100,000 clones, about 84% found once; its top ten account for around 0.6%. The clonotype was recovered from a man between 18 and 35 years old in good health. Some clones in this sample may be carry-over from other donors' samples. The chain recombines TRBV2 with TRBJ2-3; D ambiguous. Sequenced material: memory CD4+ T cells from PBMCs. As to subset: CD45RA-negative fraction. The CDR3 DNA is TGTGCCAGCAGTGACCCCACACTCCGCAGCACAGATACGCAGTATTTT. It yields the protein CASSDPTLRSTDTQYF.